Listed here are 26 T cell receptor beta chains from one sample, sequenced in a study of response to subunit inactivated influenza vaccine. TCRdb re-analysed the RT-PCR reads in MiXCR, keeping a single row per CDR3 protein. This table has 450,000 to 600,000 distinct CDR3 sequences, around 8% appearing once. This sample comprised PBMCs from blood, obtained around 25 months after vaccination. The receptors derive from a man between 50 and 69 years old who received an inactivated influenza vaccine.

There are many counts of this clonotype. The chain is built from TRBV7-2 and TRBJ2-5; D not resolved. The CDR3 runs 12 residues. Germline V lookup: CDR1 SGHTA, CDR2 FQGNSA. The ends were cut back, 4 bases at V and 7 bases at J, with 10 bases in the middle. The CDR3 region has the DNA TGTGCCAGCAGCTCCTCGAAGGGGACCCAGTACTTC. It translates to CASSSSKGTQYF.

Here the CDR3 DNA reads TGTGCCAGCAGTGTGCTGGCGGGAGGCGATGAGCAGTTCTTC. It codes for CASSVLAGGDEQFF. The chain has TRBV2 and TRBJ2-1, with 8 bases that match TRBD2. This CDR3 contains 14 residues. The J segment lost 8 bases and the V segment lost 4 bases, leaving 7 bases of the junction unmatched. The germline gives CDR1 SNHLY, CDR2 FYNNEI.

The chain is built from TRBV15 and TRBJ1-1, with D unresolved. Per the germline V gene, CDR1 is LNHNV and CDR2 is YYDKDF (reference sequence). This CDR3 region has 15 residues. The V end was cut by 3 bases, the J end by 4 bases, with 15 bases between. The CDR3 coding sequence is TGTGCCACCAGCAGGATCCCGAGGGTTCCCACTGAAGCTTTCTTT. Its protein product is CATSRIPRVPTEAFF.

This clonotype occurred a few times. The chain couples TRBV5-5 to TRBJ2-5, with D uncertain. This CDR3 has 13 amino acids. V was pared by 2 bases and J by 3 bases, with 8 bases between. In germline, CDR1 is SGHKS, CDR2 YYEKEE (reference sequence). CDR3 sequence reads: CASSFYTEETQYF. CDR3 in DNA: TGTGCCAGCAGCTTCTACACAGAAGAGACCCAGTACTTC. The whole variable domain, remainder taken from reference TRBV5-5 and TRBJ2-5, is DAGVTQSPTHLIKTRGQQVTLRCSPISGHKSVSWYQQVLGQGPQFIFQYYEKEERGRGNFPDRFSARQFPNYSSELNVNALLLGDSALYLCASSFYTEETQYFGPGTRLLVL.

The chain has TRBV4-3 and TRBJ1-6; D not certain. This CDR3 is 15 amino acids long. From germline, CDR1 is LGHNA and CDR2 YSLEER. V dropped 3 bases and J dropped 0 bases, with 6 bases sitting between them. Here the CDR3 reads CASSHGSSYNSPLHF. In nucleotides, the CDR3 is TGCGCCAGCAGCCACGGGAGCTCCTATAATTCACCCCTCCACTTT.

The rearrangement uses TRBV25-1 and TRBJ1-2; 7 nucleotides line up with TRBD1. The trim removed 6 bases at V and 3 bases at J, leaving 4 bases unmatched. The CDR3 has 13 residues. From germline, CDR1 is MGHDK and CDR2 SYGVNS. The CDR3 loop reads CASSNRGDYGYTF. The CDR3 bases are TGTGCCAGCAGCAACAGGGGCGACTATGGCTACACCTTC.

About this clonotype itself: This may be a read error: a much more frequent sequence differs by one nucleotide. The chain is built from TRBV12-3 or TRBV12-4 and TRBJ2-7; 13 bases are shared with TRBD2. The CDR3 loop spans 14 amino acids. DNA of the CDR3: TGTGACAGCAGTGGGACTAGCGGGATCTACGAGCAGTACTTC. This sequence encodes CDSSGTSGIYEQYF.

The V call is TRBV11-2, the J call TRBJ1-2; D not resolved. This CDR3 comprises 17 residues. Germline assignment: CDR1 SGHAT and CDR2 FQNNGV. Trimming took 4 bases from V and 2 from J, leaving 20 bases between them. The CDR3 region is CASSSFDKQEGNYGYTF. Here the CDR3 DNA reads TGTGCCAGCAGCTCTTTCGATAAACAAGAAGGGAACTATGGCTACACCTTC.

This clonotype has more than one count but fewer than ten. This rearrangement joins TRBV10-3 to TRBJ1-4; D gene ambiguous. V was pared by 4 bases and J by 8 bases, with 8 bases between. The CDR3 covers 12 residues. In germline, CDR1 is ENHRY, CDR2 SYGVKD. The CDR3 protein is CAISADFEKLFF. CDR3 nucleotides: TGTGCCATCAGTGCCGACTTCGAAAAACTGTTTTTT.

Here the CDR3 reads CASSLGPYSYEQYF. The CDR3 DNA sequence: TGTGCCAGCAGCTTAGGACCGTACTCCTACGAGCAGTACTTC. The V gene is TRBV7-8, the J gene TRBJ2-7; D ambiguous. CDR1 SGHVS and CDR2 FQNEAQ come from the germline V gene. The CDR3 contains 14 residues. Trimming shortened V by 1 base and J by 0 bases, and 7 bases separated the two germline ends.

This clonotype has more than one count but fewer than ten. This sequence joins TRBV28 and TRBJ2-1; D not resolved. CDR3 length equals 14 residues. The V end lost 3 bases, the J end lost 5 bases, and 11 bases lay between the germline ends. The germline gives CDR1 MDHEN, CDR2 SYDVKM. The CDR3 loop is CASSLAGRNNEQFF. DNA of the CDR3: TGTGCCAGCAGTTTGGCCGGGCGTAACAATGAGCAGTTCTTC.

This clonotype was counted at least ten times. This chain's CDR3 is CASSLGDRGQETQYF. The CDR3 nucleotides read TGTGCCAGCAGTTTAGGGGACAGGGGCCAAGAGACCCAGTACTTC. The chain carries TRBV28 and TRBJ2-5; 10 bases align to TRBD1. Germline V lookup: CDR1 MDHEN, CDR2 SYDVKM. The CDR3 loop spans 15 amino acids. The V and J ends lost 2 bases and 1 base, in that order; junction bases with no gene match: 1.

V usage is TRBV5-5 and J usage is TRBJ2-1; the match to TRBD1 covers 7 bases. Losses at the gene ends were 0 bases for V and 4 bases for J; bases not matched to a gene: 7. CDR3 length: 16 residues. The germline V gene encodes CDR1 SGHKS and CDR2 YYEKEE (reference sequence). This CDR3 reads CASSLAILGQYNEQFF. As DNA, the CDR3 is TGTGCCAGCAGCTTGGCCATTCTGGGACAGTACAATGAGCAGTTCTTC.

The chain combines TRBV20-1 with TRBJ1-4; D is unresolved. The germline V gene has CDR1 DFQATT and CDR2 SNEGSKA (reference sequence). The CDR3 contains 16 residues. V was shortened by 6 bases and J by 8 bases, with 25 bases between the two germline ends. The CDR3 sequence is CSASPTPAPRSEKLFF. The CDR3 bases are TGCAGTGCCTCCCCTACCCCGGCCCCTCGGTCCGAAAAACTGTTTTTT.

The chain links TRBV9 to TRBJ2-3; D remains ambiguous. Trimming took 0 bases from V and 5 from J, leaving 13 bases between them. This CDR3 is built from 15 residues. The germline gives CDR1 SGDLS, CDR2 YYNGEE. CDR3 sequence reads: CASSVGFGTGDTQYF. CDR3 DNA sequence: TGTGCCAGCAGCGTAGGGTTCGGTACCGGAGATACGCAGTATTTT.

The rearrangement links TRBV5-1 to TRBJ1-1, with TRBD1 matching 10 bases. V trimming: 6 bases; J trimming: 5 bases; junction bases outside the gene matches: 4. This CDR3 is built from 13 residues. In germline, CDR1 is SGHRS, CDR2 YFSETQ. The chain's CDR3 is CASKGQGQTEAFF. CDR3 in DNA: TGCGCCAGCAAGGGACAGGGGCAAACTGAAGCTTTCTTT.

This clonotype was recorded many times. The chain has TRBV20-1 and TRBJ1-1; a weak D match, TRBD1 (5 bases). The V gene lost 3 bases and the J gene lost 4 bases, with 9 bases spanning the gap. The CDR3 loop spans 12 amino acids. The germline V gene encodes CDR1 DFQATT and CDR2 SNEGSKA (reference sequence). CDR3 nucleotide sequence: TGCAGTGCTAGGAAGGGGACCACTGAAGCTTTCTTT. It codes for CSARKGTTEAFF.

The chain has TRBV20-1 and TRBJ1-5; tentatively, D is TRBD1 (5 bases). The CDR3 spans 13 residues. Trimming took 7 bases from V and 4 from J, leaving 14 bases between them. CDR1 is DFQATT, CDR2 SNEGSKA, per germline (reference sequence). CDR3 region: CSVRRDPNQPQHF. For the CDR3, the DNA is TGCAGTGTGCGCCGGGACCCTAATCAGCCCCAGCATTTT.

This sequence joins TRBV5-1 and TRBJ2-7, with 8 positions matching TRBD1. CDR1 SGHRS and CDR2 YFSETQ come from the germline V gene. The CDR3 is 13 residues long. Trimming took 3 bases from V and 4 from J; bases not matched to a gene: 3. CDR3 protein: CASSWTGQYEQYF. CDR3 coding DNA: TGCGCCAGCAGCTGGACAGGGCAATACGAGCAGTACTTC. Based on the CDR3 plus reference TRBV5-1 and TRBJ2-7, the full variable domain is KAGVTQTPRYLIKTRGQQVTLSCSPISGHRSVSWYQQTPGQGLQFLFEYFSETQRNKGNFPGRFSGRQFSNSRSEMNVSTLELGDSALYLCASSWTGQYEQYFGPGTRLTVT.

This clonotype occurred a few times. The gene calls are TRBV5-5 and TRBJ2-1; 7 nucleotides agree with TRBD2. The V gene's germline CDR1 is SGHKS and CDR2 YYEKEE (reference sequence). J lost 9 bases, V lost 0 bases, and 18 bases had no gene match. The CDR3 loop spans 18 amino acids. CDR3 bases: TGTGCCAGCAGCTTGGAGTTAGTAGCGGGTCTCAATTCGGGTGAGCAGTTCTTC. The encoded protein is CASSLELVAGLNSGEQFF. Supplemented by reference TRBV5-5 and TRBJ2-1, the full variable domain reads DAGVTQSPTHLIKTRGQQVTLRCSPISGHKSVSWYQQVLGQGPQFIFQYYEKEERGRGNFPDRFSARQFPNYSSELNVNALLLGDSALYLCASSLELVAGLNSGEQFFGPGTRLTVL.

This clonotype was detected only a few times. The chain couples TRBV7-2 to TRBJ2-6; no clear D gene. CDR3 length: 17 amino acids. V dropped 1 base and J dropped 0 bases, with 10 bases sitting between them. Germline V gene data show CDR1 as SGHTA and CDR2 as FQGNSA. The CDR3, as DNA: TGTGCCAGCAGCTTAGTGTTCGGCCCCTCTGGGGCCAACGTCCTGACTTTC. Translated: CASSLVFGPSGANVLTF. Combining the CDR3 with reference TRBV7-2 and TRBJ2-6 gives the whole variable domain GAGVSQSPSNKVTEKGKDVELRCDPISGHTALYWYRQSLGQGLEFLIYFQGNSAPDKSGLPSDRFSAERTGGSVSTLTIQRTQQEDSAVYLCASSLVFGPSGANVLTFGAGSRLTVL.

This clonotype was detected many times. The chain is built from TRBV7-9 and TRBJ2-5; unclear D gene. This CDR3 comprises 13 residues. The V end was cut by 4 bases, the J end by 4 bases, with 10 bases between. The germline CDR1 and CDR2 sequences are SEHNR and FQNEAQ (reference sequence). CDR3 residues: CASSSRRGETQYF. The CDR3 DNA sequence: TGTGCCAGCAGCTCCAGACGTGGAGAGACCCAGTACTTC.

A few counts support this clonotype. J is TRBJ2-1 and V is TRBV7-2; 7 bases align to TRBD2. Per germline, CDR1 SGHTA and CDR2 FQGNSA. The CDR3 has 15 residues. After removal of 4 bases from V and 9 bases from J, the junction contained 12 bases not matched to a gene. The CDR3 DNA reads TGTGCCAGCAGCTATACATGGGGGTCGGGGGGTGAGCAGTTCTTC. Translation: CASSYTWGSGGEQFF.

This clonotype has a count of ten or more. The gene calls are TRBV29-1 and TRBJ2-7; maybe TRBD2 (7 bases). V gave up 3 bases and J gave up 2 bases, with 14 bases separating them. This CDR3 contains 14 residues. Germline lookup yields CDR1 SQVTM and CDR2 ANQGSEA. CDR3 bases: TGCAGCGTTGAGGGGGGGCCCCCTACCTACGAGCAGTACTTC. Its protein is CSVEGGPPTYEQYF.

This clonotype came up a few times. V and J are TRBV12-3 or TRBV12-4 and TRBJ1-1; D call uncertain. The CDR3 sequence is 13 residues long. Trimming left V 6 bases short and J 1 base short, with 9 bases between. For the CDR3, the DNA is TGTGCCAGCAGCTGGGGAGGGAACACTGAAGCTTTCTTT. As protein: CASSWGGNTEAFF.

The chain uses TRBV12-3 or TRBV12-4 and TRBJ2-3, with 10 bases lining up with TRBD2. The junction had 11 bases not matched to a gene; V was cut back by 5 bases and J by 0 bases. The CDR3 sequence is 18 residues long. The CDR3 DNA follows: TGTGCCAGCAGTCTCACCCCCCTTAGCGGGAGGAGCACAGATACGCAGTATTTT. It specifies CASSLTPLSGRSTDTQYF.